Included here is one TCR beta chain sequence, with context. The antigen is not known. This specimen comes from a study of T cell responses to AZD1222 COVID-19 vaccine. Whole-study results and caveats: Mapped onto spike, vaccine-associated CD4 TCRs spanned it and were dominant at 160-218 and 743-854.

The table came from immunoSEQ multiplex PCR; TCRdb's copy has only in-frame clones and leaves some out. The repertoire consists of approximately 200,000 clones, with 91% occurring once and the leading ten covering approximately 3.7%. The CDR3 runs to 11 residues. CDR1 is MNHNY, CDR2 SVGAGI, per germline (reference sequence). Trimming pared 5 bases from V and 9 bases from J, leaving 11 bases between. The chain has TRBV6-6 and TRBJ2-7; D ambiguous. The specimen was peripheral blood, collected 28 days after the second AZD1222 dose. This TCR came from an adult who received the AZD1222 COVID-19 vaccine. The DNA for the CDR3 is TGTGCCAGCAGTACAGTAGCTGGGCAGTACTTC. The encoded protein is CASSTVAGQYF.